This TCR beta chain is from a study of cytomegalovirus exposure and HLA in healthy donors (dated by TCRdb to the late 2010s). Context from the whole study: An earlier analysis of some 600 of the donors reported approximately 300 Gb of sequence data and approximately 120 million unique TCR beta sequences obtained from 180 million or so T cells. Around 330 gigabases of sequencing data and 91 million or so unique TCR sequences made up an early release that covered roughly 670 HLA-typed donors. Among the 398 genotyped donors, around 81% belonged to the genetic ancestry cluster associated with self-reported Caucasian donors. The study aimed to test whether signatures of past pathogen exposure could be identified by cataloging public T cell receptors. Using immunosequencing, the study profiled T cell repertoires from 640 or so subjects and related those repertoires to cytomegalovirus serostatus. Along with the approximately 700-subject first cohort, a separate validation cohort of approximately 110 different subjects was used. The study combined high-throughput TCR immunosequencing, statistical association of individual TCRs with disease status, and machine learning to predict cytomegalovirus infection status. A later analysis re-examined previously published TCR beta repertoires from over 500 donors and added high-resolution HLA genotyping to investigate patterns of TCR occurrence. The later analysis used no new phenotypic data to find candidate immune exposures, relying instead on TCR beta sequences and their occurrence across donors. An earlier analysis of nearly 600 of the donors applied high-throughput TCR beta sequencing to assess whether each TCR beta V gene segment acted as functional or pseudogenic. Alongside the repertoire data, information on donor age, sex, ethnicity and CMV serostatus was compiled. A later genetic analysis used genome-wide SNP genotypes for about 65% of the roughly 670 donors, treating that subset as a discovery cohort. Every discovery cohort repertoire had been produced on one sequencing platform. HLA typing covered class I and class II loci at four-digit resolution. Typing coverage differed by locus: A, B, C, DRB1 and DQB1 were typed in roughly 620-640 donors, DQA1 in roughly 500, DPA1 in 600 to 610, and DPB1 in 400 to 480. Because of strong linkage in the cohort, roughly 5 DR-DQ haplotypes were treated as single units for association and clustering. On average, around 240,000 unique TCR beta nucleotide sequences were sequenced per donor among 350 to 400 genotyped donors of the cohort, with 15% to 20% of those sequences being non-productive. Summary of the overall study and its limitations: HLA typing was unavailable for some donors at each locus, so association tests used only the typed subset. In vitro tests confirmed that a few of the cytomegalovirus-associated TCR beta chains recognize cytomegalovirus antigens. According to a later analysis, most CMV-associated TCR beta chains appeared to be HLA-restricted, and the HLA associations seemed to be driven largely by CMV exposure. In a later analysis, the rate of TCR association differed among HLA loci, with DRB1 alleles having the most associated TCRs and HLA-C alleles having the fewest. Compared with the approximately 710-donor mean, donors in an Asian-associated ancestry cluster had fewer N-insertions in productive TCRs, according to a later genetic analysis. A further reported finding was that TCR beta sequences accurately predicted the HLA-A and HLA-B alleles for most subjects in the first cohort. Cytomegalovirus status was reported to be diagnosed by the classifier with high specificity and sensitivity in both the original and validation cohorts. According to a later analysis, parvovirus B19, influenza, CMV and Epstein-Barr virus appeared linked to several top co-occurrence clusters. The authors suggested that the approach could potentially be extended to other disease states and immunological phenotypes. When HLA alleles, especially DR and DQ, strongly co-occurred, TCR associations were difficult to assign to individual alleles. Presence/absence analyses assumed roughly uniform sequencing depth across donors, an assumption that may not hold. Linkage disequilibrium might explain the correlated functional status among segregating V segments, but an unknown experimental factor could not be ruled out. The study gave a list of about 150 TCR beta chains associated with cytomegalovirus. The sequencing pipeline was judged likely to have produced a cluster of highly shared sequence variants as a technical artifact. CMV serostatus was the only immune exposure information available for the cohort. Approximately 18 rarely observed V segments, including chromosome 9 orphons, were excluded from the earlier analysis of several hundred of the donors because counts were too low. Broadly in line with IMGT annotations, most TCR beta V segments showed up in productive rearrangements about 90% or about 30% of the time in an earlier analysis of approximately 600 of the donors. An association between a missense DCLRE1C variant and V-gene and J-gene trimming of TCR beta chains was found in a later genetic analysis and replicated in an independent cohort. A later analysis associated 16,951 TCR beta sequences with specific HLA alleles at a false discovery rate of 0.05. In a later analysis, HLA-associated TCR beta chains showed more clonal expansion and lower generation probabilities than non-associated chains that were equally common. Most TCR sequences were seen in very few donors, while some public TCRs were found in many individuals. Some IMGT-functional V segments, including TRBV6-2 and TRBV6-3, could not be distinguished by the 87-base-pair reads and were therefore excluded. Only TCR beta chains were sequenced in this cohort, and the absence of alpha or paired-chain data limited detectable features.

The germline V gene supplies CDR1 SGDLS and CDR2 YYNGEE. Reading from cysteine to phenylalanine, the CDR3 counts 18 amino acids. The entry retains the CDR3 DNA only, 54 bases that are in frame from base 1. Trimmed from V: 4 bases; trimmed from J: 2 bases; junction bases lacking a gene match: 11. The cohort consisted of 600 to 750 healthy bone marrow donors. At the time of sampling, all cohort members were nominally healthy, though unrecorded immune exposures were likely present. The donor tested CMV seropositive, placing the donor among the roughly 300 seropositive members of the cohort. A peripheral blood sample was provided by each donor, and peripheral blood mononuclear cells were used for TCR beta sequencing. The Qiagen DNeasy Blood Extraction Kit was used to extract genomic DNA from the blood cell samples. On this clone: Its antigen target is currently unknown. Base qualities are missing; no much larger clone stands one base away.

The library relied on the immunoSEQ multiplex PCR assay. A mixture of 60 forward primers for TCR Vbeta segments and 13 reverse primers for TCR Jbeta segments was used in the multiplex PCR. Amplification of the CDR3 region of rearranged TCR beta genes was performed with a multiplex PCR assay on genomic DNA. The amplified TCR beta libraries were sequenced on the Illumina HiSeq System as 87-base-pair reads. On the authors' methods: In a later analysis, tens of millions of unique TCR beta chains were counted across the 666 repertoires, and about 10 million of these chains were shared by at least two donors. To remove PCR and sequencing errors, raw reads were error-corrected and collapsed into unique sequences using a nearest-neighbor algorithm that merged closely related sequences. V, D and J gene segments were assigned by aligning CDR3 sequences to IMGT reference sequences. For a sequence to be retained, a match of at least six nucleotides was required to both a V gene segment and a J gene segment. A rearrangement counted as productive if the CDR3 had no stop codons and remained in frame with V and J, and every other rearrangement counted as non-productive. Following IMGT convention, CDR3 was defined as the stretch from the second conserved V-encoded cysteine up to the conserved J-encoded phenylalanine. In an earlier analysis of around 600 of the donors, sequences lacking an unambiguous match to a single V gene segment were excluded. In an earlier analysis of about 590 of the donors, a V segment was called functional when productive rearrangements were above 56.7%, and segregating when the standard deviation between donors exceeded 5%. A statistical classification framework was built for diagnosing cytomegalovirus status from the catalog of TCR beta chain sequences. A later analysis assigned V and J genes by comparing TCR nucleotide sequences with IMGT/GENE-DB human TR gene sequences. Using the TCRdist pipeline, a later analysis assigned CDR3 sequences along with most-parsimonious VDJ recombination scenarios. In a later analysis, every TCR beta chain was defined by the combination of its CDR3 amino acid sequence and its V-gene family, and reads without a unique V-gene family were dropped. In a later analysis, nearly 600 highly shared, low-generation-probability nucleotide sequences were removed to address suspected cross-contamination and a sequencing artifact. In a later analysis, a clonal expansion index was calculated for each public chain from normalized within-repertoire ranks of inferred template counts. In a later analysis, generation probabilities were computed with a VDJ recombination model fitted to out-of-frame rearrangements, and the resulting probabilities were checked against IGoR. Hypergeometric tests were used in a later analysis to score TCR-TCR, TCR-HLA and TCR-CMV co-occurrence, with a repertoire-size bias correction applied to the TCR pairs. False discovery rates were estimated in a later analysis by permuting HLA or CMV assignments 20 times. In a later analysis, co-occurring TCRs were grouped using DBSCAN, and TCRdist sequence similarity was added for clustering within HLA-allele-positive subsets. Co-occurrence clustering excluded repertoires with fewer than 30,000 or more than 120,000 public chains, plus five with anomalous nucleotide sharing. Held by TCRdb, this immuneACCESS table contains in-frame sequences only and omits some clones. Under half of the omission traces to an unresolved V gene where checked; the cause of the rest is unknown. V, J and clone size are taken as reported in that table, and D and trimming were inferred from the DNA itself. The sample profile shows under 150,000 clones; over 60% of them were found once. About 1.7% of the sample is in the top ten clones.

The chain is encoded by TRBV9 joined to TRBJ2-2; 10 bases in the middle match TRBD1. The source material was PBMCs. The TCR sequence derives from a female donor in good health and CMV-seropositive. The nucleotides read TGTGCCAGCAGCCCACGGACAGGGGGAGTACTCAACACCGGGGAGCTGTTTTTT. This is translated as CASSPRTGGVLNTGELFF.